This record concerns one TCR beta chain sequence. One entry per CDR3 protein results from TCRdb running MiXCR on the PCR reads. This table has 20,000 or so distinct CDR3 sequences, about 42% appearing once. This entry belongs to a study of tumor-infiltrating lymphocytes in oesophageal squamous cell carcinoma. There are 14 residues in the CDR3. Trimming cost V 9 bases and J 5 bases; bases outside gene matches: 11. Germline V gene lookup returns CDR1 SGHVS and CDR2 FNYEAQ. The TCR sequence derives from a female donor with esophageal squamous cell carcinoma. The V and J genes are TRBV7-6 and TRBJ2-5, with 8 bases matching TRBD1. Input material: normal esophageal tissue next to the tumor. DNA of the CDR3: TGTGCCAGTATACCGGGACAGGCATGGGAGACCCAGTACTTC. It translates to CASIPGQAWETQYF.